This T cell receptor beta chain stems from a study of shared clonotypes between healthy human individuals. The study's findings and limits: Around 5.4% of naive CD4 clonotypes were common to a handful of donors.

The length of the CDR3 is 14 residues. The ends were cut back, 2 bases at V and 2 bases at J, with 13 bases in the middle. CDR1 GTSNPN and CDR2 SVGIG come from the germline V gene (reference sequence). Generated by immunoSEQ multiplex PCR, the TCRdb table keeps only in-frame clones and is missing some. The table lists about 330,000 clones, over 75% of them singletons. Study donors comprised healthy, HIV-negative adults devoid of recent acute infection or vaccination. Nashville, Tennessee was home to all donors, who were Caucasian adults. Concerning this clone itself: Its antigen is as yet unknown.

The specimen sequenced was memory CD8+ T cells sorted from blood. Subset of the sample: CD45RO+ cells pooled with CCR7-negative TemRA cells. The source is a man aged 18 to 35 in good health. The chain has TRBV30 and TRBJ2-7; TRBD1 might be the D (6 bases). CDR3 DNA: TGTGCCTGGAGTCCCGGGACATGGACCTACGAGCAGTACTTC. Translating it yields CAWSPGTWTYEQYF.